These T cell receptor beta chains were read from a single sample in a study of Graves' ophthalmopathy and Graves' hyperthyroidism. Via MiXCR, TCRdb re-called the multiplex PCR reads, giving one row per CDR3 protein. Of a few hundred thousand distinct CDR3 sequences listed, 17% were seen once; the top ten hold roughly an eighth. The sequenced sample was peripheral blood. The receptors come from an adult man with Graves' ophthalmopathy. Each CDR3 is given with its conserved first and last residue.

J gene | V gene | CDR3 protein
TRBJ1-5 | TRBV6-1 | CASSRTTGTGVSNQPQHF
TRBJ1-1 | TRBV27 | CASKGDRAVRTEAFF
TRBJ1-1 | TRBV28 | CASSPLTQGNTEAFF
TRBJ1-2 | TRBV4-1 | CASSPGQAPEGGYGYTF
TRBJ1-2 | TRBV6-2/TRBV6-3 | CASSYSQGDGYTF
TRBJ2-7 | TRBV6-2/TRBV6-3 | CASSNSYEQYF
TRBJ1-6 | TRBV20-1 | CSATGRTNNSPLHF
TRBJ2-5 | TRBV27 | CASSLWDSQETQYF
TRBJ2-5 | TRBV2 | CASRRDRGSQETQYF
TRBJ2-5 | TRBV6-1 | CASSNRTGWYQETQYF
TRBJ1-6 | TRBV13 | CASSQATGGGSPLHF
TRBJ2-5 | TRBV19 | CASSQGGDMPETQYF
TRBJ2-7 | TRBV6-2/TRBV6-3 | CASSYAGGNEQYF
TRBJ2-7 | TRBV27 | CASSSGRLGYEQYF
TRBJ2-5 | TRBV24-1 | CATMVSGGQETQYF
TRBJ1-2 | TRBV28 | CASREEGIYGYTF
TRBJ1-2 | TRBV30 | CAWSVRRRNYGYTF
TRBJ1-2 | TRBV4-2 | CASSQEAGASGYTF
TRBJ2-7 | TRBV24-1 | CATSGTGGMDEQYF
TRBJ2-7 | TRBV6-2/TRBV6-3 | CASSRGDDEQYF
TRBJ2-7 | TRBV7-9 | CAVPGTSSYEQYF
TRBJ1-6 | TRBV12-3/TRBV12-4 | CASNRDRVSPLHF
TRBJ1-5 | TRBV20-1 | CSARTGGNQPQHF
TRBJ1-1 | TRBV5-1 | CASSPGLQNTEAFF
TRBJ1-2 | TRBV18 | CASSPGTVSNYGYTF
TRBJ1-1 | TRBV6-5 | CASSLGGRGTEAFF